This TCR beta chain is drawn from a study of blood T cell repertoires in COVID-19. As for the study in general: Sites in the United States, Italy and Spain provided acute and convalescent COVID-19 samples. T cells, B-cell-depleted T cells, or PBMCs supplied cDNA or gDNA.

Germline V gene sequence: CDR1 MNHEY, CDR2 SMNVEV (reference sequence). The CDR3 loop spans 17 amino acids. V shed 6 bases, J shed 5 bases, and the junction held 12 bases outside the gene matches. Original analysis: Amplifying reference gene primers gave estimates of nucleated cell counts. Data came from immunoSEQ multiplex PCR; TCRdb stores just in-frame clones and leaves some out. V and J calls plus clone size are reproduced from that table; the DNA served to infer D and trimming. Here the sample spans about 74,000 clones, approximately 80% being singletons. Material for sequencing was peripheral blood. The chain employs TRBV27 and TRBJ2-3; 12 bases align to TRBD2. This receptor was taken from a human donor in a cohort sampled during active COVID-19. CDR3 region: CASSVSLRLAGEDTQYF. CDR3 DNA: TGTGCCAGCAGCGTCTCCCTCCGACTAGCGGGGGAAGATACGCAGTATTTT.